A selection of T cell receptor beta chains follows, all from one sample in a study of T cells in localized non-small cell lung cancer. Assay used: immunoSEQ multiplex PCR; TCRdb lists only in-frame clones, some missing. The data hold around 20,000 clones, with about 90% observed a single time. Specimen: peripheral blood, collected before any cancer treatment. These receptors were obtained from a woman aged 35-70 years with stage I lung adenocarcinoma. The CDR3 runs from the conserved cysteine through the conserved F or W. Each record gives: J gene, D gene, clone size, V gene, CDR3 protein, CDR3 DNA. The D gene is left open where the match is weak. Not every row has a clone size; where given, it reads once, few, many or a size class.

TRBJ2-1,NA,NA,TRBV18,CASSPLSTYNEQFF,TGTGCCAGCTCACCGCTGTCGACCTACAATGAGCAGTTCTTC
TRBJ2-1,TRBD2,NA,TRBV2,CASSGYGTSGDNEQFF,TGTGCCAGCAGTGGGTACGGGACTAGCGGAGACAATGAGCAGTTCTTC
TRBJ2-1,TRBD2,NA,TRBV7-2,CASSLVAGNYNEQFF,TGTGCCAGCAGCTTAGTAGCGGGGAATTACAATGAGCAGTTCTTC
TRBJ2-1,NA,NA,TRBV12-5,CASGLHWDTSSYNEQFF,TGTGCTAGTGGTTTGCACTGGGACACGAGCTCCTACAATGAGCAGTTCTTC
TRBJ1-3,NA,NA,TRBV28,CASSLALGGGNTIYF,TGTGCCAGCAGTTTAGCCCTGGGGGGAGGAAACACCATATATTTT
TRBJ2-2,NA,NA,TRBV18,CASSFRAPGTGELFF,TGTGCCAGCTCATTCCGGGCCCCGGGGACCGGGGAGCTGTTTTTT
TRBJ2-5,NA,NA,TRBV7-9,CASSDRSMGHETQYF,TGTGCCAGCAGCGACAGGTCAATGGGACACGAGACCCAGTACTTC
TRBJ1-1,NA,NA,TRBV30,CAWSRGAVEAFF,TGTGCCTGGAGTAGGGGGGCAGTTGAAGCTTTCTTT
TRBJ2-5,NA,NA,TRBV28,CASRWTSQETQYF,TGTGCCAGCAGATGGACTTCACAAGAGACCCAGTACTTC
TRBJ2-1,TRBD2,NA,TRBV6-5,CASSYQAGTYNEQFF,TGTGCCAGCAGTTACCAAGCGGGGACTTACAATGAGCAGTTCTTC
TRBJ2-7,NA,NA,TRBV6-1,CASSAQGPEQYF,TGTGCCAGCAGTGCACAGGGACCCGAGCAGTACTTC
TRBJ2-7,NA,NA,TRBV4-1,CASSPGTWNDEQYF,TGCGCCAGCAGCCCCGGGACATGGAACGACGAGCAGTACTTC
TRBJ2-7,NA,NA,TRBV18,CASSPYRDSYEQYF,TGTGCCAGCTCACCTTACAGGGACTCCTACGAGCAGTACTTC
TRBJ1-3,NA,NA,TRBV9,CASSVATGSGNTIYF,TGTGCCAGCAGCGTAGCTACGGGCTCTGGAAACACCATATATTTT
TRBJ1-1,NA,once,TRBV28,CASIKSTETEAFF,TGTGCCAGCATCAAATCGACTGAGACTGAAGCTTTCTTT
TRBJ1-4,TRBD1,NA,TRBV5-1,CASSRTGTVNEKLFF,TGCGCCAGCAGCCGAACCGGGACAGTTAATGAAAAACTGTTTTTT
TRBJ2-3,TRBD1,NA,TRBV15,CATREQGADTQYF,TGTGCCACCAGGGAGCAGGGGGCAGATACGCAGTATTTT
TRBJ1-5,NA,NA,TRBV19,CASSIYFDGTQPQHF,TGTGCCAGTAGTATATACTTCGACGGCACTCAGCCCCAGCATTTT
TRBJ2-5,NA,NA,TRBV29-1,CSLQGNDQETQYF,TGCAGCCTACAGGGAAACGACCAAGAGACCCAGTACTTC
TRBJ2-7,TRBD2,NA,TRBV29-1,CSVDGLAGGYEQYF,TGCAGCGTTGATGGGCTAGCGGGAGGGTACGAGCAGTACTTC
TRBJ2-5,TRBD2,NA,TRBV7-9,CASTPLAVQETQYF,TGTGCCAGCACCCCTCTAGCGGTCCAAGAGACCCAGTACTTC
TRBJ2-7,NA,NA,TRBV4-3,CASSQEAKGYEQYF,TGCGCCAGCAGCCAAGAGGCGAAAGGCTACGAGCAGTACTTC
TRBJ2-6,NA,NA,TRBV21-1,CASREPVPSGANVLTF,TGTGCCAGCCGGGAGCCTGTACCCTCTGGGGCCAACGTCCTGACTTTC
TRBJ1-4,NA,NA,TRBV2,CAILSGTWGMRANEKLFF,TGTGCCATTTTATCCGGGACATGGGGAATGAGGGCTAATGAAAAACTGTTTTTT
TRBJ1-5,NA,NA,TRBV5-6,CASSARRGQPQHF,TGTGCCAGCAGCGCCCGTAGGGGACAGCCCCAGCATTTT
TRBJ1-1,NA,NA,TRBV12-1,CASSPGRGPQAFF,TGTGCCAGCAGCCCTGGGAGGGGGCCGCAAGCTTTCTTT
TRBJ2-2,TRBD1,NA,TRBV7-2,CASSLGNRGTGELFF,TGTGCCAGCAGCTTAGGAAACAGGGGTACCGGGGAGCTGTTTTTT
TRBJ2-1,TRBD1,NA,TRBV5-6,CASSLHGTGGGNEQFF,TGTGCCAGCAGCCTTCACGGGACAGGGGGAGGGAATGAGCAGTTCTTC
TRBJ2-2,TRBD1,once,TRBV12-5,CASVGTGNTGELFF,TGTGCTAGTGTTGGGACAGGGAACACCGGGGAGCTGTTTTTT
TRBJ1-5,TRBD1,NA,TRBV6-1,CAAKGPGGNQPQHF,TGTGCAGCGAAGGGGCCAGGGGGGAATCAGCCCCAGCATTTT
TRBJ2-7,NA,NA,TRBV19,CASSTGQRATYEQYF,TGTGCCAGTAGTACGGGGCAGCGGGCGACCTACGAGCAGTACTTC